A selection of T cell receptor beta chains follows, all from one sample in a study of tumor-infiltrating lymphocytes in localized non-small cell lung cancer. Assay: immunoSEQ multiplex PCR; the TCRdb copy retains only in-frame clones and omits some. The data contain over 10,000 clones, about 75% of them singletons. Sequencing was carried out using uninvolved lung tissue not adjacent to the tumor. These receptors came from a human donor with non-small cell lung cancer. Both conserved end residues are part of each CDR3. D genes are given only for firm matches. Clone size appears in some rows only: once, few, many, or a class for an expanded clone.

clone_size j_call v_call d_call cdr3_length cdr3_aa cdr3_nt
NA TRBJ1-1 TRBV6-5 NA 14 CASSPVGGITEAFF TGTGCCAGCAGTCCCGTGGGAGGTATCACTGAAGCTTTCTTT
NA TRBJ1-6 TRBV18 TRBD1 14 CASSPEGQGSPLHF TGTGCCAGCTCACCGGAGGGACAGGGTTCACCCCTCCACTTT
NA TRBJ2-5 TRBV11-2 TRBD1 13 CASGGTGQETQYF TGTGCCAGCGGGGGGACAGGACAAGAGACCCAGTACTTC
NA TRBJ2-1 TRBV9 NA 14 CASSEGGSYNEQFF TGTGCCAGCTCCGAAGGGGGCTCCTACAATGAGCAGTTCTTC
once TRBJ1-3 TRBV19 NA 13 CASGQGPGNTIYF TGTGCCAGTGGTCAGGGGCCTGGAAACACCATATATTTT
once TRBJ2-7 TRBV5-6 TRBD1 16 CASSLGGGTGQGEQYF TGTGCCAGCAGCTTGGGAGGCGGGACAGGGCAGGGCGAGCAGTACTTC
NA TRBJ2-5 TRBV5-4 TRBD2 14 CASSPGLAEETQYF TGTGCCAGCAGCCCAGGACTAGCGGAAGAGACCCAGTACTTC
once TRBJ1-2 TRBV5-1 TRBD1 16 CASSPWGTDPNYGYTF TGCGCCAGCAGCCCCTGGGGGACAGATCCTAACTATGGCTACACCTTC
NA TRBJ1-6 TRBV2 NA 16 CASKYDIKGTNSPLHF TGTGCCAGCAAATACGACATTAAGGGTACTAATTCACCCCTCCACTTT
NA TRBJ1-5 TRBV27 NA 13 CASSSRESQPQHF TGTGCCAGCAGTTCCAGGGAATCACAGCCCCAGCATTTT
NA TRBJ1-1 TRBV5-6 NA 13 CASSLPGPGEAFF TGTGCCAGCAGCTTGCCAGGGCCCGGGGAAGCTTTCTTT
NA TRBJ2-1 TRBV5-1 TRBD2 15 CASSQGLAGYNEQFF TGCGCCAGCAGCCAGGGACTAGCGGGCTACAATGAGCAGTTCTTC
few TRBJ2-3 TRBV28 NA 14 CASRPPASPDTQYF TGTGCCAGCAGGCCACCCGCATCCCCAGATACGCAGTATTTT
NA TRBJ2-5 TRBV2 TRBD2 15 CASSGLAGVQETQYF TGTGCCAGCAGTGGACTAGCGGGAGTCCAAGAGACCCAGTACTTC
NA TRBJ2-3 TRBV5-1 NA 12 CASSWTTDTQYF TGCGCCAGCAGCTGGACGACAGATACGCAGTATTTT
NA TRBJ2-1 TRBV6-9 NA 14 CASSYSSGTDEQFF TGTGCCAGCAGTTACTCGTCAGGGACGGATGAGCAGTTCTTC
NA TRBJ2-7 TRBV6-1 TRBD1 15 CASTITGTGSYEQYF TGTGCCAGCACTATAACCGGGACAGGGAGCTACGAGCAGTACTTC